Shown below are 19 T cell receptor beta chains from a single sample sequenced in a study of T cell responses to AZD1222 COVID-19 vaccine. Sequenced by immunoSEQ multiplex PCR; TCRdb stores in-frame clones only, minus some. Here the sample spans around 50,000 clones, approximately 86% being singletons. The sequenced sample was peripheral blood, obtained on day 0 of AZD1222 vaccination. These receptors all stem from an adult in good health.

The V and J genes are TRBV11-1 and TRBJ1-6; tentatively, D is TRBD1 (5 bases). V was pared by 7 bases and J by 13 bases, with 17 bases between. The germline gives CDR1 SGHAT, CDR2 FQDESV (reference sequence). This CDR3 spans 13 amino acids. CDR3 loop: CASKGGANGPLHF. The CDR3 nucleotides read TGTGCCAGCAAGGGAGGGGCAAACGGTCCCCTCCACTTT.

This chain links TRBV28 with TRBJ1-3; D is undetermined. V was pared by 6 bases and J by 3 bases, with 15 bases between. Germline V gives CDR1 MDHEN, CDR2 SYDVKM. The CDR3 extends over 15 amino acids. CDR3 sequence: CASRGLRGNGNTIYF. Written as DNA, the CDR3 is TGTGCCAGCAGAGGGTTAAGAGGGAATGGAAACACCATATATTTT.

V and J are TRBV27 and TRBJ2-5; tentative D call: TRBD2 (6 bases). The V gene's germline CDR1 is MNHEY and CDR2 SMNVEV (reference sequence). Deletions cut 6 bases from V and 9 bases from J, with 14 bases between. The CDR3 totals 12 residues. CDR3 sequence (DNA): TGTGCCAGCAGCGATTCACGGGGGTCCCAGTACTTC. This codes for CASSDSRGSQYF.

This clone was counted once. The V call is TRBV28, the J call TRBJ1-1; a possible D gene is TRBD1 (5 bases). The CDR3 spans 15 residues. The V gene lost 2 bases and the J gene lost 5 bases, with 15 bases spanning the gap. Germline CDR1 MDHEN, CDR2 SYDVKM. The CDR3 bases are TGTGCCAGCAGTTTAGGGTACCAGGGAACGACTGAAGCTTTCTTT. It is translated as CASSLGYQGTTEAFF.

This clone was seen only once. The rearrangement joins TRBV5-4 to TRBJ2-1; maybe TRBD2 (5 bases). The length of the CDR3 is 15 residues. Germline V gene sequence: CDR1 SGHNT, CDR2 YYREEE (reference sequence). V lost 0 bases, J lost 4 bases, and 11 bases lay in between. The CDR3 DNA is TGTGCCAGCAGCTTGGCGCCAGCGGAGTACAATGAGCAGTTCTTC. It yields the protein CASSLAPAEYNEQFF.

This chain links TRBV2 with TRBJ1-2, with D possibly matching TRBD1 (6 bases). This CDR3 is built from 16 residues. V dropped 6 bases and J dropped 3 bases, with 20 bases sitting between them. CDR1 and CDR2 (germline): SNHLY, FYNNEI. CDR3 DNA sequence: TGTGCCAGCAGGGACCCAGGGGACAAAAAGTACTATGGCTACACCTTC. It encodes CASRDPGDKKYYGYTF.

This clone was seen once. The rearrangement links TRBV2 to TRBJ2-7; D is undetermined. Trimming stripped 6 bases from V and 2 bases from J, with 14 bases between. The CDR3 has 14 amino acids. Germline values: CDR1 SNHLY, CDR2 FYNNEI. CDR3 sequence (DNA): TGTGCCAGCAGCACGAGAGTCGGCCCCTACGAGCAGTACTTC. Encoded protein: CASSTRVGPYEQYF.

The chain links TRBV7-2 to TRBJ1-3; D remains ambiguous. Per the germline V gene, CDR1 is SGHTA and CDR2 is FQGNSA. The CDR3 consists of 14 residues. V lost 5 bases, J lost 4 bases, and 12 bases lay in between. The CDR3 spells CASSTRTSGNTIYF. CDR3 DNA sequence: TGTGCCAGCAGCACCCGGACGTCCGGAAACACCATATATTTT.

The chain links TRBV12-3 or TRBV12-4 to TRBJ1-1; D is uncertain. V lost 6 bases and J 3 bases, leaving 11 bases between the germline ends. The CDR3 runs to 13 residues. CDR3 nucleotides: TGTGCCAGCAGCTCTACGGCGGACACTGAAGCTTTCTTT. Residues: CASSSTADTEAFF.

The chain's CDR3 is CASSEGGGTTSTEAFF. CDR3 coding DNA: TGTGCCAGCAGTGAAGGGGGGGGTACCACGAGCACTGAAGCTTTCTTT. V gene TRBV6-1 combines with J gene TRBJ1-1; weak D call: TRBD1 (5 bases). This CDR3 spans 16 amino acids. Germline V CDR1 and CDR2: MNHNS, SASEGT. V lost 1 base and J 4 bases, leaving 16 bases between the germline ends.

This chain connects TRBV7-2 to TRBJ2-5; the D is unclear. Trimming shortened V by 6 bases and J by 3 bases, and 11 bases separated the two germline ends. This CDR3 contains 13 residues. Germline V gene sequence: CDR1 SGHTA, CDR2 FQGNSA. The DNA for the CDR3 is TGTGCCAGCAGTCTGAACGGAAAAGAGACCCAGTACTTC. This encodes CASSLNGKETQYF.

This clone has just one count. This sequence joins TRBV3-1 (or the pseudogene TRBV3-2) and TRBJ1-5; 8 bases align to TRBD1. J lost 6 bases, V lost 1 base, and 5 bases had no gene match. The CDR3 sequence is 15 residues long. The germline CDR1 and CDR2 sequences are LGHDT and YNNKEL (reference sequence). The CDR3 DNA is TGTGCCAGCAGCCAAGGGGGACAGGTGGGTCAGCCCCAGCATTTT. It translates to CASSQGGQVGQPQHF.

This sequence joins TRBV28 and TRBJ2-2; D might be TRBD1 or TRBD2, each matching 5 bases. This CDR3 is 17 amino acids long. Looked up from germline, CDR1 is MDHEN and CDR2 is SYDVKM. Trimming shortened V by 6 bases and J by 4 bases, and 21 bases separated the two germline ends. The CDR3: CASSYWGLRGFTGELFF. DNA for the CDR3: TGTGCCAGCAGCTATTGGGGCTTAAGAGGGTTCACCGGGGAGCTGTTTTTT.

The rearrangement links TRBV7-6 to TRBJ2-1; the D gene is possibly TRBD2 (5 bases). The CDR3 is 15 amino acids. Germline-derived CDR1 and CDR2 are SGHVS and FNYEAQ. Trimming stripped 1 base from V and 1 base from J, with 8 bases between. The CDR3 region is CASSLGPGSYNEQFF. In nucleotides, the CDR3 is TGTGCCAGCAGCTTAGGACCGGGGTCCTACAATGAGCAGTTCTTC.

DNA of the CDR3: TGTGCCAGCAGTTTGACTAGCGGCTCCTACAATGAGCAGTTCTTC. Protein: CASSLTSGSYNEQFF. The chain employs TRBV28 and TRBJ2-1; 9 bases fit TRBD2. This CDR3 is built from 15 residues. The junction had 0 bases not matched to a gene; V was cut back by 3 bases and J by 0 bases. Germline V gives CDR1 MDHEN, CDR2 SYDVKM.

Here the CDR3 reads CASSPLTGAGEKLFF. The CDR3 nucleotides read TGTGCCAGCTCACCACTTACAGGGGCGGGTGAAAAACTGTTTTTT. The V call is TRBV18, the J call TRBJ1-4; 7 bases agree with TRBD1. Trimming removed 1 base from V and 7 bases from J; junction bases left unmatched: 6. CDR1 is KGHSH and CDR2 is LQKENI in the germline V gene. The CDR3 totals 15 residues.

In this sample, this clone turned up a few times. The chain uses TRBV3-1 (or the pseudogene TRBV3-2) and TRBJ2-3, with D hard to call. The CDR3 consists of 13 residues. Germline V lookup: CDR1 LGHDT, CDR2 YNNKEL (reference sequence). V lost 6 bases, J lost 3 bases, and 10 bases lay in between. The DNA of the CDR3 is TGTGCCAGCAGGGGGATCGGTACAGATACGCAGTATTTT. Translation gives CASRGIGTDTQYF.

This clone was seen a few times. The gene calls are TRBV4-3 and TRBJ1-2; D is possibly TRBD1 (5 bases). CDR3 length equals 13 residues. CDR1 and CDR2 from the germline V gene are LGHNA and YSLEER. The V end was cut by 2 bases, the J end by 7 bases, with 11 bases between. The CDR3 DNA follows: TGCGCCAGCAGCCAATTAGCAGGGTTTGGCTACACCTTC. Protein: CASSQLAGFGYTF.

This clone was picked up one time. The CDR3 here is CASSSQGDGYEQYF. CDR3 DNA: TGTGCCAGCAGCTCACAGGGGGACGGCTACGAGCAGTACTTC. The chain is built from TRBV7-8 and TRBJ2-7, with 8 bases lining up with TRBD1. CDR1 is SGHVS and CDR2 is FQNEAQ in the germline V gene. Unmatched junction bases numbered 5, after V lost 4 bases and J lost 3 bases. The CDR3 contains 14 residues.